This is a list of T cell receptor beta chains from one sample in a study of control samples from healthy donors and cancer patients. Profiled with immunoSEQ multiplex PCR; TCRdb holds only in-frame clones, not every one. The table records 20,000 to 30,000 clones, approximately 90% of them present only once. The sequencing input was PBMCs. These receptors originate from a man aged 50 to 60 with lung cancer. Both conserved end residues are part of each CDR3. D genes are given only for firm matches. Part of the rows lack a size; the others show once, few, many or a class for expanded clones.

clone_size: NA
d_call: TRBD1
j_call: TRBJ1-2
v_call: TRBV6-5
cdr3_aa: CASSLRQGGGYTF
cdr3_nt: TGTGCCAGCAGTTTACGACAGGGAGGCGGCTACACCTTC

clone_size: NA
d_call: NA
j_call: TRBJ1-1
v_call: TRBV5-1
cdr3_aa: CASTAQGNTEAFF
cdr3_nt: TGCGCCAGCACCGCTCAGGGGAACACTGAAGCTTTCTTT

clone_size: NA
d_call: TRBD2
j_call: TRBJ2-1
v_call: TRBV2
cdr3_aa: CATRRTSGGPNEQFF
cdr3_nt: TGTGCCACCAGGCGGACTAGCGGGGGGCCCAATGAGCAGTTCTTC

clone_size: NA
d_call: TRBD2
j_call: TRBJ2-2
v_call: TRBV6-1
cdr3_aa: CASSEQGGSGELFF
cdr3_nt: TGTGCCAGCAGTGAACAGGGAGGGAGCGGGGAGCTGTTTTTT

clone_size: NA
d_call: NA
j_call: TRBJ1-2
v_call: TRBV7-3
cdr3_aa: CASSSTPHTGSLYGYTF
cdr3_nt: TGTGCCAGCAGCTCAACCCCGCATACAGGAAGCCTCTATGGCTACACCTTC

clone_size: NA
d_call: NA
j_call: TRBJ2-1
v_call: TRBV6-5
cdr3_aa: CASSYSDSLGGEQFF
cdr3_nt: TGTGCCAGCAGTTACTCGGACAGCCTAGGGGGTGAGCAGTTCTTC

clone_size: NA
d_call: NA
j_call: TRBJ2-5
v_call: TRBV2
cdr3_aa: CASSATDPANRETQYF
cdr3_nt: TGTGCCAGCAGTGCAACGGACCCAGCTAATCGGGAGACCCAGTACTTC

clone_size: NA
d_call: TRBD1
j_call: TRBJ1-2
v_call: TRBV11-2
cdr3_aa: CASSSIRDRTLTNYGYTF
cdr3_nt: TGTGCCAGCAGCTCCATCCGGGACAGGACCCTTACTAACTATGGCTACACCTTC

clone_size: NA
d_call: NA
j_call: TRBJ1-5
v_call: TRBV6-5
cdr3_aa: CASTKGQQNQPQHF
cdr3_nt: TGTGCCAGCACCAAGGGGCAGCAAAATCAGCCCCAGCATTTT

clone_size: few
d_call: TRBD1
j_call: TRBJ1-5
v_call: TRBV10-3
cdr3_aa: CAISEGQGKEPQHF
cdr3_nt: TGTGCCATCAGTGAGGGACAGGGGAAGGAGCCCCAGCATTTT

clone_size: once
d_call: NA
j_call: TRBJ1-6
v_call: TRBV28
cdr3_aa: CASSKWGGDSPLHF
cdr3_nt: TGTGCCAGCAGCAAGTGGGGCGGCGATTCACCCCTCCACTTT